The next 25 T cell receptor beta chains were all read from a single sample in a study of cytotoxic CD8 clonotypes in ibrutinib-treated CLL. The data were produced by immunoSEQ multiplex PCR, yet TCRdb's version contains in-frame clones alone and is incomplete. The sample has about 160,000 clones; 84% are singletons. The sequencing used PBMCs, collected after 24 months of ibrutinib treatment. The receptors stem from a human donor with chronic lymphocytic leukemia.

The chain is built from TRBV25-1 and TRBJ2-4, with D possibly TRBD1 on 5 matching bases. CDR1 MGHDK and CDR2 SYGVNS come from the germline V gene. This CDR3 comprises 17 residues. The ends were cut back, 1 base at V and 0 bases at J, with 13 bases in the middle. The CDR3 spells CASSESSGPLAKNIQYF. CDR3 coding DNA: TGTGCCAGCAGTGAATCTTCAGGGCCACTAGCCAAAAACATTCAGTACTTC.

The CDR3 sequence: CASSLVGLHEQYF. Written as DNA, the CDR3 is TGTGCCAGCAGCTTAGTCGGTCTCCACGAGCAGTACTTC. The J gene is TRBJ2-7, the V gene TRBV7-2; D is ambiguous. V was clipped by 1 base and J by 5 bases, with 9 bases between them. This CDR3 has 13 amino acids. Germline values: CDR1 SGHTA, CDR2 FQGNSA.

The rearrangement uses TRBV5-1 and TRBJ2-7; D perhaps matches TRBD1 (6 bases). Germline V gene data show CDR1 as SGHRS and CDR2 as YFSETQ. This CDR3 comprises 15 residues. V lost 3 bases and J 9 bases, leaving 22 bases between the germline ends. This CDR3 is CASSSSGAGSLGQYF. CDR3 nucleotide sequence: TGCGCCAGCAGCTCTTCAGGGGCGGGTTCCTTGGGGCAGTACTTC.

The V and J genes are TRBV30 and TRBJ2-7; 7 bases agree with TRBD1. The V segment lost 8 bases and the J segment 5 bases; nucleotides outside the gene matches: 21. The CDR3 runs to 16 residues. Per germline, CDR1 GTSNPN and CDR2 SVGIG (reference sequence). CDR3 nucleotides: TGTGCCGCCGGCCGGACTGGGACAGCCACCCCCAACGAGCAGTACTTC. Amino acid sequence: CAAGRTGTATPNEQYF.

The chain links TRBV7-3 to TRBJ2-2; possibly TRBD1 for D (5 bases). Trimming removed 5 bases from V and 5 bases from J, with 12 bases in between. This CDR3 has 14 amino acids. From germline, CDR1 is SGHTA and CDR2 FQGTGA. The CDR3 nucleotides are TGTGCCAGCAGCCTGGCAGGGAAAACCGGGGAGCTGTTTTTT. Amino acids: CASSLAGKTGELFF.

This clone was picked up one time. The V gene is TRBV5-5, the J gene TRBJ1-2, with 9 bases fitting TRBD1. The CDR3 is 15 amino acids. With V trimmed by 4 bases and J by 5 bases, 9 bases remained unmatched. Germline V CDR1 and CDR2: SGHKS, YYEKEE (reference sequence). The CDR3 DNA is TGTGCCAGCAGCCAGGGACAGGGAGGACAATATGGCTACACCTTC. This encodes CASSQGQGGQYGYTF.

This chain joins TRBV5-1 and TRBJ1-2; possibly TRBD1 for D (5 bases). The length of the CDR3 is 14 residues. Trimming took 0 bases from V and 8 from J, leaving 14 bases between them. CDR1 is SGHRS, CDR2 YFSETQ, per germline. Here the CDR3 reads CASSLDEGIWGYTF. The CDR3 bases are TGCGCCAGCAGCTTGGATGAGGGGATTTGGGGCTACACCTTC.

CDR3 in DNA: TGTGCCAGCAGGAGGGGGGGGAACACAGATACGCAGTATTTT. This translates into CASRRGGNTDTQYF. The V call is TRBV2, the J call TRBJ2-3; perhaps TRBD2 as D (7 bases). The CDR3 covers 14 residues. Germline V gives CDR1 SNHLY, CDR2 FYNNEI. V lost 6 bases and J lost 2, with 12 bases in between.

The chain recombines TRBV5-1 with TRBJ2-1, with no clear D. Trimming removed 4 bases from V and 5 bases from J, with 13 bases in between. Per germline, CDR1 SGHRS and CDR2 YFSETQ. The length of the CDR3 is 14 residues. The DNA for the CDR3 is TGCGCCAGCAGCCGGGTCATAGGGAACAATGAGCAGTTCTTC. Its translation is CASSRVIGNNEQFF.

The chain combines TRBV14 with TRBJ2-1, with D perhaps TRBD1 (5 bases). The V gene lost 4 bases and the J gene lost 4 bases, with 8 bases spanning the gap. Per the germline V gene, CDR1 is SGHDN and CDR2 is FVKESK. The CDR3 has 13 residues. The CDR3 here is CASSRQSYNEQFF. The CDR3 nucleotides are TGTGCCAGCAGCCGACAGTCATACAATGAGCAGTTCTTC.

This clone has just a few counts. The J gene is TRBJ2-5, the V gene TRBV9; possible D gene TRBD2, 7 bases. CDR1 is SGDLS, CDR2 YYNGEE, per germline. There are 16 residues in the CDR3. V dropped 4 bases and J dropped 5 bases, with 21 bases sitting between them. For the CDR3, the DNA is TGTGCCAGCAGCCCCACTGAGGGCGGGGGCTGGGAGACCCAGTACTTC. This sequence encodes CASSPTEGGGWETQYF.

The CDR3 DNA is TGTGCCGTCAGGGAGGAAGAGACCCAGTACTTC. Amino acid sequence: CAVREEETQYF. The rearrangement joins TRBV7-2 to TRBJ2-5; a weak D match, TRBD2 (6 bases). Germline-derived CDR1 and CDR2 are SGHTA and FQGNSA. The CDR3 runs 11 residues. V lost 11 bases to trimming and J lost 3 bases, with 10 bases between them.

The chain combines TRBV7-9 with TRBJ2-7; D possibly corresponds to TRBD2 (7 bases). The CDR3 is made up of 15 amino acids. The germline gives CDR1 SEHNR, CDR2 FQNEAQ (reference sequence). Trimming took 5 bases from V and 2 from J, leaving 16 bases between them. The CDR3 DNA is TGTGCCAGCAGCCCCCCCGGGGGGCTCACCTACGAGCAGTACTTC. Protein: CASSPPGGLTYEQYF.

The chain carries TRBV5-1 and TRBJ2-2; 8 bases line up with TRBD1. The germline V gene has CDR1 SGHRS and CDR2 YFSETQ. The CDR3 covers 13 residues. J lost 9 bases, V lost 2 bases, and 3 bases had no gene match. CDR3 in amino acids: CASSFQGAWELFF. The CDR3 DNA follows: TGCGCCAGCAGCTTTCAGGGGGCCTGGGAGCTGTTTTTT.

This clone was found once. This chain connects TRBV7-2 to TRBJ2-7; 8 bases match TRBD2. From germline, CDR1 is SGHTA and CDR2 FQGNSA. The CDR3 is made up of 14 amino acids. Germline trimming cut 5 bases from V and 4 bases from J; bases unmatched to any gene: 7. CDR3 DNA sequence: TGTGCCAGCAGCGCCATGAGCGGGAGTTACGAGCAGTACTTC. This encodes CASSAMSGSYEQYF.

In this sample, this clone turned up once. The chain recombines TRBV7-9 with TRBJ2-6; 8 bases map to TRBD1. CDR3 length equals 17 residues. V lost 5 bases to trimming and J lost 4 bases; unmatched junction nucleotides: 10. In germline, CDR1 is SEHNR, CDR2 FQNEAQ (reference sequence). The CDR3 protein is CASSPRTGQAGANVLTF. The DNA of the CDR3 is TGTGCCAGCAGCCCTCGGACAGGGCAAGCCGGGGCCAACGTCCTGACTTTC. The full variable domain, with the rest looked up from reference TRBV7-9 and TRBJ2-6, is DTGVSQNPRHKITKRGQNVTFRCDPISEHNRLYWYRQTLGQGPEFLTYFQNEAQLEKSRLLSDRFSAERPKGSFSTLEIQRTEQGDSAMYLCASSPRTGQAGANVLTFGAGSRLTVL.

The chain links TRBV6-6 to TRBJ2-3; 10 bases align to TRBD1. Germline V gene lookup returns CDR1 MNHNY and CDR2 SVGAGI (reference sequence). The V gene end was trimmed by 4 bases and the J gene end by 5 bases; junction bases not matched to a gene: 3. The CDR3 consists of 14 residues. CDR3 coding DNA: TGTGCCAGCAGTTCGACAGGGGGCCTAGATACGCAGTATTTT. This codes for CASSSTGGLDTQYF.

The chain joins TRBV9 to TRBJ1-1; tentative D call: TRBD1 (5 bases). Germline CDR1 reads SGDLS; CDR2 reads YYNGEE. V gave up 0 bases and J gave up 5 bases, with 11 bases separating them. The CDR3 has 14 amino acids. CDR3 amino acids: CASSVDSGLTEAFF. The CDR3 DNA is TGTGCCAGCAGCGTAGATTCGGGGCTTACTGAAGCTTTCTTT.

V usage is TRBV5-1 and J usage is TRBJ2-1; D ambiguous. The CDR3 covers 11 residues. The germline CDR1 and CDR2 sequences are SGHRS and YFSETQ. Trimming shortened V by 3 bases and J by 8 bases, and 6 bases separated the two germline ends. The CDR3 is CASSSMDEQFF. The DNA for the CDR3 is TGCGCCAGCAGCTCGATGGATGAGCAGTTCTTC.

The CDR3: CASKPSGGGFDEQFF. In DNA, the CDR3 is TGTGCCAGCAAACCCAGCGGCGGGGGGTTTGATGAGCAGTTCTTC. The rearrangement joins TRBV6-1 to TRBJ2-1; 8 positions agree with TRBD2. V dropped 7 bases and J dropped 8; count of bases not matched to a gene: 13. The CDR3 is 15 amino acids. Germline V CDR1 and CDR2: MNHNS, SASEGT.

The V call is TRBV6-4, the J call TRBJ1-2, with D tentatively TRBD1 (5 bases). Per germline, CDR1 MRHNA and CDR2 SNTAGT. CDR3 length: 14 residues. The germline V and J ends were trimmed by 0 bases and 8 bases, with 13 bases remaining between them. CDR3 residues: CASSDSGRGKGYTF. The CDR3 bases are TGTGCCAGCAGTGACTCAGGGAGGGGCAAGGGCTACACCTTC.

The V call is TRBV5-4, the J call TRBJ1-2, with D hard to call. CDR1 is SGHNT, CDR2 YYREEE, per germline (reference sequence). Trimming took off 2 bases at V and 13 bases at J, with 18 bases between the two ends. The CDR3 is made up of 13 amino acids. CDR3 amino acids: CASSLPSKASRTF. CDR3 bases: TGTGCCAGCAGCTTACCATCGAAAGCCTCCCGCACCTTC.

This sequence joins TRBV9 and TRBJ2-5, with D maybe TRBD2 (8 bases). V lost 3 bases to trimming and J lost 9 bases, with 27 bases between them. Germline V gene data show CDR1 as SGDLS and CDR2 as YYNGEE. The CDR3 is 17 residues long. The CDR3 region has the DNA TGTGCCAGCAGCGCCGGGGGTAGCGGGGACCCCAGGGGGGCCCAGTACTTC. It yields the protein CASSAGGSGDPRGAQYF.

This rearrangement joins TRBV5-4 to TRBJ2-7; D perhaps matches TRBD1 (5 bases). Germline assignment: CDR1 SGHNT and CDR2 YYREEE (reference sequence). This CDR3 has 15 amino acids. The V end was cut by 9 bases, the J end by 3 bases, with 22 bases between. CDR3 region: CATSTLGPSGYEQYF. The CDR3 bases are TGTGCCACCAGTACTTTGGGGCCCTCCGGCTACGAGCAGTACTTC.

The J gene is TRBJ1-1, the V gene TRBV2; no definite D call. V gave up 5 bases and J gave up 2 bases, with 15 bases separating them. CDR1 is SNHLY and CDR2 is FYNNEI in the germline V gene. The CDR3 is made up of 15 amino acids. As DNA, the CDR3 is TGTGCCAGCAGTCCACGGGAGGCGGGTAACACTGAAGCTTTCTTT. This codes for CASSPREAGNTEAFF.